The 17 T cell receptor beta chains given below trace back to one sample, sequenced in a study of shared clonotypes between healthy human individuals (dated by TCRdb to 2020 to 2021). The method behind the library was the immunoSEQ multiplex PCR assay. TCRdb carries this immuneACCESS record with in-frame sequences only. Its versions omit some clonotypes, under half of them owing to an unresolved V gene in the studies checked, with the rest unexplained. For this sample the table gives 2 million to 2.5 million clones, of which about nine tenths were detected only once. The ten largest make up 0.3% to 0.45% of the sample. Sequenced sample: naive CD4+ T cells from PBMCs. The cell subset or site label on this specimen signifies: CD45RA+ positively selected. The receptor source for this set is a man younger than 35 in good health. Some clones in this sample may be carry-over from other donors' samples.

This chain links TRBV6-6 with TRBJ2-2; a possible D gene is TRBD2 (5 bases). Looked up from germline, CDR1 is MNHNY and CDR2 is SVGAGI (reference sequence). This CDR3 has 16 residues. V lost 4 bases and J 3 bases, leaving 15 bases between the germline ends. The DNA for the CDR3 is TGTGCCAGCAGTTCCCTCGGGGAGCGAGACACCGGGGAGCTGTTTTTT. It is translated as CASSSLGERDTGELFF.

This clone has more than one count but fewer than ten. This chain links TRBV28 with TRBJ1-1; no reliable D call. Germline CDR1 MDHEN, CDR2 SYDVKM. With 4 bases removed from V and 1 base from J, the gap between germline ends came to 4 bases. The CDR3 consists of 12 residues. CDR3 in amino acids: CASSYGNTEAFF. As DNA, the CDR3 is TGTGCCAGCAGTTACGGGAACACTGAAGCTTTCTTT.

This rearrangement joins TRBV28 to TRBJ2-5; 8 bases match TRBD1. Per the germline V gene, CDR1 is MDHEN and CDR2 is SYDVKM. V shed 5 bases and J 1 base; nucleotides not matched to a gene: 6. This CDR3 is 15 amino acids long. The CDR3 DNA is TGTGCCAGCAGTCCGACAGGGGCTTTCCAAGAGACCCAGTACTTC. Translating it yields CASSPTGAFQETQYF.

CDR3 sequence (DNA): TGTGCCAGCAGCTATCCTCCAAACACAGGGGGCCACGAGCAGTACTTC. Its translation is CASSYPPNTGGHEQYF. The chain combines TRBV28 with TRBJ2-7, with 9 positions matching TRBD1. Losses at the gene ends were 6 bases for V and 5 bases for J; bases not matched to a gene: 14. Germline V gene data show CDR1 as MDHEN and CDR2 as SYDVKM. CDR3 length: 16 amino acids. Complete variable domain (other parts from reference TRBV28 and TRBJ2-7): DVKVTQSSRYLVKRTGEKVFLECVQDMDHENMFWYRQDPGLGLRLIYFSYDVKMKEKGDIPEGYSVSREKKERFSLILESASTNQTSMYLCASSYPPNTGGHEQYFGPGTRLTVT.

The chain recombines TRBV4-1 with TRBJ2-5; D gene ambiguous. V lost 4 bases and J lost 5, with 20 bases in between. Germline assignment: CDR1 MGHRA and CDR2 YSYEKL. This CDR3 is built from 16 residues. The CDR3 nucleotides are TGCGCCAGCAGCCGCTACAGTCAAGGATTAGGGGAGACCCAGTACTTC. Translation: CASSRYSQGLGETQYF.

The rearrangement joins TRBV5-4 to TRBJ2-5; 7 nucleotides agree with TRBD2. The germline V gene encodes CDR1 SGHNT and CDR2 YYREEE (reference sequence). V shed 4 bases, J shed 3 bases, and the junction held 12 bases outside the gene matches. The CDR3 extends over 16 amino acids. The CDR3 DNA reads as TGTGCCAGCAGCCCTCTTAGAGGGCTAGCGGAAGAGACCCAGTACTTC. Translation gives CASSPLRGLAEETQYF.

J is TRBJ1-2 and V is TRBV6-4; 7 positions match TRBD1. From germline, CDR1 is MRHNA and CDR2 SNTAGT. Losses at the gene ends were 10 bases for V and 3 bases for J; bases not matched to a gene: 17. The CDR3 covers 16 residues. In DNA form, the CDR3 reads TGTGCCAAGATCATTCTGGGACAGCTAGATCACTATGGCTACACCTTC. The encoded protein is CAKIILGQLDHYGYTF.

The chain uses TRBV27 and TRBJ1-2; D may be TRBD1 (5 bases). The CDR3 sequence is 14 residues long. Trimming removed 6 bases at V and 4 bases at J, with 15 bases between. CDR1 and CDR2 from the germline V gene are MNHEY and SMNVEV (reference sequence). CDR3 loop: CASRGTGRAYGYTF. CDR3 coding DNA: TGTGCCAGCAGAGGCACGGGGCGCGCCTATGGCTACACCTTC.

The gene calls are TRBV7-6 and TRBJ2-1; no definite D call. The length of the CDR3 is 15 residues. Per germline, CDR1 SGHVS and CDR2 FNYEAQ. V dropped 8 bases and J dropped 2 bases, with 16 bases sitting between them. Here the CDR3 DNA reads TGTGCCAGCGCCGCCTGGGCAGGTCCCTACAATGAGCAGTTCTTC. Translated, it gives CASAAWAGPYNEQFF. The full variable domain, completed using reference TRBV7-6 and TRBJ2-1, is GAGVSQSPRYKVTKRGQDVALRCDPISGHVSLYWYRQALGQGPEFLTYFNYEAQQDKSGLPNDRFSAERPEGSISTLTIQRTEQRDSAMYRCASAAWAGPYNEQFFGPGTRLTVL.

In regard to this clone: Distinct nucleotide sequences in the sample also encode this CDR3. The gene calls are TRBV28 and TRBJ1-4, with a possible D match to TRBD1 (6 bases). Between the trimmed V and J ends, which lost 4 bases and 8 bases, there was a span of 11 bases. Germline lookup yields CDR1 MDHEN and CDR2 SYDVKM. The CDR3 has 13 amino acids. The CDR3 region has the DNA TGTGCCAGCAGTTCGGGGGGCCGCGAAAAACTGTTTTTT. It codes for CASSSGGREKLFF.

The chain links TRBV27 to TRBJ2-2; maybe TRBD1 (5 bases). V shed 4 bases and J shed 8 bases, with 20 bases lying between them. This CDR3 is built from 16 residues. From germline, CDR1 is MNHEY and CDR2 SMNVEV (reference sequence). Written as DNA, the CDR3 is TGTGCCAGCAGTTCCGAACCCCAGGGTTTGTATGGGGAGCTGTTTTTT. Its translation is CASSSEPQGLYGELFF.

The chain recombines TRBV28 with TRBJ2-6; D gene unclear. V lost 5 bases to trimming and J lost 0 bases, with 8 bases between them. Germline CDR1 and CDR2: MDHEN and SYDVKM. The CDR3 contains 15 residues. CDR3 nucleotides: TGTGCCAGCAGTGAGGTGGGCTCTGGGGCCAACGTCCTGACTTTC. Protein product: CASSEVGSGANVLTF.

The chain uses TRBV20-1 and TRBJ1-4; D uncertain. V dropped 6 bases and J dropped 8 bases, with 10 bases sitting between them. This CDR3 spans 11 amino acids. Looked up from germline, CDR1 is DFQATT and CDR2 is SNEGSKA (reference sequence). The CDR3, as DNA: TGCAGTGCCTTGGACGCGGAAAAACTGTTTTTT. It is translated as CSALDAEKLFF.

The chain couples TRBV7-9 to TRBJ2-3; a weak D match, TRBD1 (6 bases). The CDR3 consists of 14 residues. V lost 1 base and J 4 bases, leaving 9 bases between the germline ends. CDR1 is SEHNR and CDR2 is FQNEAQ in the germline V gene (reference sequence). Here the CDR3 DNA reads TGTGCCAGCAGCTTAGTGGGGGCCTCAGATACGCAGTATTTT. Protein: CASSLVGASDTQYF.

Turning to this clone: Other DNA sequences in this sample translate to the same CDR3. The chain links TRBV2 to TRBJ2-5; D remains ambiguous. The ends were cut back, 8 bases at V and 1 base at J, with 5 bases in the middle. This CDR3 is 11 amino acids long. Germline CDR1 SNHLY, CDR2 FYNNEI. The CDR3 loop reads CASAVQETQYF. The DNA for the CDR3 is TGTGCCAGCGCGGTCCAAGAGACCCAGTACTTC.

This clone was seen once. The chain couples TRBV29-1 to TRBJ1-5, with 8 bases identical to TRBD1. V lost 4 bases and J lost 8; bases outside the gene matches: 4. The CDR3 runs 12 residues. Germline lookup yields CDR1 SQVTM and CDR2 ANQGSEA. The CDR3 protein is CSVVAGGEPQHF. The CDR3 nucleotides read TGCAGCGTTGTGGCAGGGGGCGAGCCCCAGCATTTT.

V and J are TRBV2 and TRBJ2-3, with D possibly being TRBD2 (5 bases). V was pared by 0 bases and J by 5 bases, with 12 bases between. The CDR3 length is 15 residues. Germline CDR1 is SNHLY and CDR2 is FYNNEI. This CDR3 reads CASSEAGVEVDTQYF. In DNA form, the CDR3 reads TGTGCCAGCAGTGAAGCGGGAGTAGAGGTAGATACGCAGTATTTT. The whole variable domain, remainder taken from reference TRBV2 and TRBJ2-3, is EPEVTQTPSHQVTQMGQEVILRCVPISNHLYFYWYRQILGQKVEFLVSFYNNEISEKSEIFDDQFSVERPDGSNFTLKIRSTKLEDSAMYFCASSEAGVEVDTQYFGPGTRLTVL.